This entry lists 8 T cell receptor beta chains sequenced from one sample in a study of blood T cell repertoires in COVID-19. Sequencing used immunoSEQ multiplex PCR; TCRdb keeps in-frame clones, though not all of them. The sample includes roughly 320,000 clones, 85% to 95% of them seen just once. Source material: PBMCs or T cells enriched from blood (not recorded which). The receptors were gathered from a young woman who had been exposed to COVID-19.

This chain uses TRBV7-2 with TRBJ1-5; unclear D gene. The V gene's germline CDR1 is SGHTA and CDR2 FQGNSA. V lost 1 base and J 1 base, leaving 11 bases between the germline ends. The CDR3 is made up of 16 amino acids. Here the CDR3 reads CASSLGGSLSNQPQHF. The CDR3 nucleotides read TGTGCCAGCAGCTTAGGAGGGTCTCTGAGCAATCAGCCCCAGCATTTT.

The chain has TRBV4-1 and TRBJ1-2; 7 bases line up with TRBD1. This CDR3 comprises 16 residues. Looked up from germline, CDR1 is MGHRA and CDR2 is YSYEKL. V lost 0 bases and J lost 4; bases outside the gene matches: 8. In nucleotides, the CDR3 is TGCGCCAGCAGCCAAGATAGGGACAGCGCGGGCTATGGCTACACCTTC. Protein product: CASSQDRDSAGYGYTF.

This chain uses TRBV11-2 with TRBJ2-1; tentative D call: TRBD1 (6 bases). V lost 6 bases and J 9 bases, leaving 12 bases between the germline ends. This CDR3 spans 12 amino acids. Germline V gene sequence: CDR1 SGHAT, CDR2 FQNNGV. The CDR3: CASSRTEGEQFF. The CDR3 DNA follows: TGTGCCAGCAGTCGGACAGAGGGTGAGCAGTTCTTC.

CDR3 nucleotide sequence: TGTGCCAGCAGCTTGAAAGGCGGAGCCTACGAGCAGTACTTC. Translated: CASSLKGGAYEQYF. J is TRBJ2-7 and V is TRBV5-4, with D unresolved. This CDR3 spans 14 amino acids. V dropped 1 base and J dropped 2 bases, with 10 bases sitting between them. CDR1 is SGHNT and CDR2 is YYREEE in the germline V gene (reference sequence). Filled out from reference TRBV5-4 and TRBJ2-7, the complete variable domain reads ETGVTQSPTHLIKTRGQQVTLRCSSQSGHNTVSWYQQALGQGPQFIFQYYREEENGRGNFPPRFSGLQFPNYSSELNVNALELDDSALYLCASSLKGGAYEQYFGPGTRLTVT.

The CDR3 loop reads CASSSGQLNSPLHF. CDR3 nucleotide sequence: TGTGCCAGCAGCTCGGGACAGTTAAATTCACCCCTCCACTTT. The V gene is TRBV7-9, the J gene TRBJ1-6; 7 bases match TRBD1. There are 14 residues in the CDR3. Looked up from germline, CDR1 is SEHNR and CDR2 is FQNEAQ (reference sequence). Unmatched junction bases numbered 4, after V lost 4 bases and J lost 7 bases.

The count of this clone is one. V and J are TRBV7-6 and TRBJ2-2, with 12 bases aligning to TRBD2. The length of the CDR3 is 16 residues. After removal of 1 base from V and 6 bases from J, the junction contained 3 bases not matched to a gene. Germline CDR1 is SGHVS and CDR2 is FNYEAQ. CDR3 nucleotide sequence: TGTGCCAGCAGCTTAGAGGCTAGCGGGGGGGCCGGGGAGCTGTTTTTT. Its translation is CASSLEASGGAGELFF.

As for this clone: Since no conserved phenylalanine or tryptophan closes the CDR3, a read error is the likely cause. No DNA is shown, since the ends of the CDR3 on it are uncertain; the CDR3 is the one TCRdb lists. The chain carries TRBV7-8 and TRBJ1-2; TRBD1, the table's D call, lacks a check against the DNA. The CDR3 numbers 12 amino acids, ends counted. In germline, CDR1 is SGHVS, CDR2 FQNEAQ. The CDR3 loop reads CASSIPSGIPLL.

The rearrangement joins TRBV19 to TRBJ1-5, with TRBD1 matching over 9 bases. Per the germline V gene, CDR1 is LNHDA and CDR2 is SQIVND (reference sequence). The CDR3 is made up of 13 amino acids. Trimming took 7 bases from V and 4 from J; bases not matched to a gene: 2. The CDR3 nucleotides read TGTGCCAGTAATGGACAGGGGAATCAGCCCCAGCATTTT. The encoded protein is CASNGQGNQPQHF.